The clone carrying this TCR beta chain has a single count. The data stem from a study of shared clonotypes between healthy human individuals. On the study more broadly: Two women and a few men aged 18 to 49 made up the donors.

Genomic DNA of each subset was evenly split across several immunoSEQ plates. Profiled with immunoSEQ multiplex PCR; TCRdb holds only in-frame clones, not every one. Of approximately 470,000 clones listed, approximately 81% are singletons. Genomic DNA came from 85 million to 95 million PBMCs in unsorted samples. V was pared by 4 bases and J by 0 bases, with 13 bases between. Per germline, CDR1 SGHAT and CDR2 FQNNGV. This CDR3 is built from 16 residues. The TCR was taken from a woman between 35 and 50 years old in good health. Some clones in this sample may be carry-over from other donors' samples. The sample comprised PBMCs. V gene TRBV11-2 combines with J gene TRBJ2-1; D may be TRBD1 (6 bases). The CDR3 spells CASSSRTDSSYNEQFF. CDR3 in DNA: TGTGCCAGCAGCTCTCGGACAGACAGCTCCTACAATGAGCAGTTCTTC.